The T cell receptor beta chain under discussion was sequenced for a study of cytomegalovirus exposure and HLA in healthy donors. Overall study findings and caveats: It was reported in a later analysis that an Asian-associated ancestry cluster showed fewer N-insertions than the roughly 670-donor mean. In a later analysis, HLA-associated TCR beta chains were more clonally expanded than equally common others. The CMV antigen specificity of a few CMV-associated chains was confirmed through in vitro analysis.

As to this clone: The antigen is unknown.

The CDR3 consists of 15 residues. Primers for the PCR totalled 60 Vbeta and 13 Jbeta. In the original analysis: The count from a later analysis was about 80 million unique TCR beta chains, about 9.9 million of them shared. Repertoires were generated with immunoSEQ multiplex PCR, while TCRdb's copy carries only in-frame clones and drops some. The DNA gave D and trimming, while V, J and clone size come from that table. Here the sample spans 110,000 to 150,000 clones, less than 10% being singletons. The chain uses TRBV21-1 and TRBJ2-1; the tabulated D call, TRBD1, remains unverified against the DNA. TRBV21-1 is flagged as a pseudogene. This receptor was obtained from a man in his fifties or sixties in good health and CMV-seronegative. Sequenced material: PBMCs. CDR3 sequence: CASSTGQGSVYEQFF. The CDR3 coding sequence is TGTGCCAGCAGCACCGGACAGGGGTCAGTCTATGAGCAGTTCTTC.